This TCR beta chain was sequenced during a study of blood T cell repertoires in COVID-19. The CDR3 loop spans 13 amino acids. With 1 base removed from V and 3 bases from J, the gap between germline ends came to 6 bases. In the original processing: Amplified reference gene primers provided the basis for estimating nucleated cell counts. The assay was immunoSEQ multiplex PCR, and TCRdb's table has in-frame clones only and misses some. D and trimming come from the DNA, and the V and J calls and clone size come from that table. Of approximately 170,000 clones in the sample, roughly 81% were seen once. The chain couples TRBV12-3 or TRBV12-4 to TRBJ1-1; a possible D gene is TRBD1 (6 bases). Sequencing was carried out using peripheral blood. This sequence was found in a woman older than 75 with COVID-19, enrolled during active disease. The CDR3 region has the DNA TGTGCCAGCAGTTTAGAGGGGGACACTGAAGCTTTCTTT. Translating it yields CASSLEGDTEAFF.